The T cell receptor (beta chain) under discussion was sequenced for a study of blood T cell repertoires in COVID-19. About the study: Both acute and convalescent COVID-19 samples were obtained from the United States, Italy and Spain. The analysed material was cDNA or gDNA that came from T cells, B-cell-depleted T cells, or PBMCs.

Authors' data handling: Reference gene primer amplification in the assay estimated nucleated cell counts. Some clones are missing from TCRdb's copy, which holds only in-frame ones; the method was immunoSEQ multiplex PCR. That table supplies the V and J calls and clone size; D and trimming were determined from the DNA. The data hold tens of thousands of clones, with 80% observed a single time. V trimming: 6 bases; J trimming: 3 bases; junction bases outside the gene matches: 5. Germline CDR1 reads SGHTA; CDR2 reads FQGNSA. This CDR3 contains 15 residues. The chain links TRBV7-2 to TRBJ2-1; TRBD2 agrees at 10 bases. The receptor's source is a man between 65 and 79 years old who had recovered from COVID-19. Sample: peripheral blood. Here the CDR3 DNA reads TGTGCCAGCAGTCCTGCTAGCGGGGGCTACAATGAGCAGTTCTTC. Residues: CASSPASGGYNEQFF.